The present T cell receptor (beta chain) was sequenced within a study of cytomegalovirus exposure and HLA in healthy donors. Worth noting for this clone: Its cognate antigen is unknown.

The assay was immunoSEQ multiplex PCR, and TCRdb's table has in-frame clones only and misses some. The sample holds more than 60,000 clones, 80% to 90% seen once. Trimming pared 1 base from V and 0 bases from J, leaving 10 bases between. The CDR3 is 15 amino acids. The germline gives CDR1 SGHVS, CDR2 FNYEAQ. Study-wide points: Generally TCR sequences proved uncommon, though certain public TCRs appeared in numerous donors. The study listed 164 cytomegalovirus-associated TCR beta chains. Reportedly, cytomegalovirus status was diagnosed with high sensitivity and specificity.

The sequenced sample was PBMCs. The chain employs TRBV7-6 and TRBJ2-7; maybe TRBD2 (5 bases). The TCR comes from a young woman in good health and CMV-seronegative. This CDR3 is CASSLDAGFSYEQYF. The DNA for the CDR3 is TGTGCCAGCAGCTTAGATGCGGGCTTCTCCTACGAGCAGTACTTC.